This TCR beta chain came from a study of blood T cell repertoires in COVID-19. About the research overall: Sites in the United States, Italy and Spain provided acute and convalescent COVID-19 samples. PBMCs, B-cell-depleted T cells, or T cells were the source of the cDNA or gDNA that made up the material.

The method was immunoSEQ multiplex PCR; TCRdb's version includes in-frame clones alone and lacks a portion of them. Of some 100,000 clones listed, 85% to 90% were seen once; the top ten hold 2.1%. Germline-derived CDR1 and CDR2 are MNHEY and SMNVEV (reference sequence). Trimming took 6 bases from V and 3 from J; bases not matched to a gene: 8. CDR3 size: 14 residues. Seattle participants joined during active infection and were tracked over time. The V call is TRBV27, the J call TRBJ2-7; 7 bases match TRBD1. The sequence was collected from a man aged 45-65 years with COVID-19, enrolled during active disease. Input material: peripheral blood. This chain's CDR3 is CASRRTGRFYEQYF. CDR3 in DNA: TGTGCCAGCAGGCGGACAGGTCGATTCTACGAGCAGTACTTC.